The clone carrying this TCR beta chain was seen only a few times. The antigen is undetermined. The entry originates in a study of response to subunit inactivated influenza vaccine. Whole-study results and caveats: After each seasonal influenza vaccination, few new T cells are recruited, the authors suggested.

TCRdb used MiXCR to reprocess the RT-PCR reads, holding one entry per CDR3 protein. Altogether 450,000 to 600,000 distinct CDR3 sequences are present, 6.5% to 8% being singletons, with the ten largest covering 10% to 15%. The TCR was taken from a man between 50 and 70 years old who received an inactivated influenza vaccine. The starting material was PBMCs from blood, obtained around 25 months after vaccination.

CDR3 amino acids: CSVGNGGGLEQYF. CDR3 DNA: TGCAGCGTTGGGAACGGGGGGGGACTGGAGCAGTACTTC. This chain connects TRBV29-1 to TRBJ2-7; 8 nucleotides align to TRBD2. The CDR3 consists of 13 residues. V was clipped by 4 bases and J by 7 bases; unmatched bases: 9. Germline CDR1 SQVTM, CDR2 ANQGSEA.